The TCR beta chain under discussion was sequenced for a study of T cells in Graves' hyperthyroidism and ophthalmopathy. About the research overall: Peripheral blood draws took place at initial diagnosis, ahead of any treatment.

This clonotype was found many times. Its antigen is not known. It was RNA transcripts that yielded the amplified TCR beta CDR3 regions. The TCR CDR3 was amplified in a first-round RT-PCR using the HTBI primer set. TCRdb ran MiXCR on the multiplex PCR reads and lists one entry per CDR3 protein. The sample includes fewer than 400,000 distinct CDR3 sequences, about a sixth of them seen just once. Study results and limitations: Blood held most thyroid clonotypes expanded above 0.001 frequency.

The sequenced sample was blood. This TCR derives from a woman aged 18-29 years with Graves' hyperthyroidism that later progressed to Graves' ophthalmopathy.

CDR3 sequence: CSVKSGGQETQYF. CDR3 bases: TGCAGCGTTAAGTCAGGGGGCCAAGAGACCCAGTACTTC. The V call is TRBV29-1, the J call TRBJ2-5; 7 bases match TRBD1. The CDR3 consists of 13 residues. V gave up 5 bases and J gave up 1 base; unmatched junction bases: 4. Germline V gene lookup returns CDR1 SQVTM and CDR2 ANQGSEA.